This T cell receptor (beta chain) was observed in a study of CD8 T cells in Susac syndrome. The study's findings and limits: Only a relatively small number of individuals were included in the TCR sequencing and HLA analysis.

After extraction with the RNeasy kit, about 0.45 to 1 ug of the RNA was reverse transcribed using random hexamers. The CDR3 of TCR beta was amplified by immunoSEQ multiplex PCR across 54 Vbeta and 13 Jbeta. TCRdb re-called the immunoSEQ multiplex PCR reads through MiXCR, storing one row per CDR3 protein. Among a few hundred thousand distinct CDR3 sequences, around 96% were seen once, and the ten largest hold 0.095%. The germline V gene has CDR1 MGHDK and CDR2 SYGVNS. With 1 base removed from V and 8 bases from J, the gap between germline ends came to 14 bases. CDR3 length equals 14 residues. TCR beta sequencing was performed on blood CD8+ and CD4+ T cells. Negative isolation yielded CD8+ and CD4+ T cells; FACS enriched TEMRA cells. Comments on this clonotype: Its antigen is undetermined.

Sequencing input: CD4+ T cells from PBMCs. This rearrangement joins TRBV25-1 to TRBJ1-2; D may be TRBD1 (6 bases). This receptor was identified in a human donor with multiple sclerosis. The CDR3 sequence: CASSESGQRRGYTF. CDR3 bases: TGTGCCAGCAGTGAATCAGGACAGCGGAGGGGCTACACCTTC.